This T cell receptor (beta chain) was obtained from a study of T cell responses to AZD1222 COVID-19 vaccine (dated by TCRdb to the early 2020s). Regarding the research as a whole: AZD1222 recipients given second doses at about 4 weeks or at about 12 weeks were pooled, since spike-specific TCR depth and breadth were not found to differ between the two schedules. TCR sequencing was performed for approximately 240 trial participants, of whom some 200 were given two doses of AZD1222 and some 25 were given two doses of MenACWY control vaccine. Trial participants were enrolled by age into 18-55, 56-69 and 70-plus year subgroups, with roughly 160, 29 and 62 TCR-sequenced participants respectively.

From the cysteine through the phenylalanine, the CDR3 covers 16 amino acids. Just CDR3 DNA is preserved here, 48 bases in frame from base 1. The junction carries 17 bases between V and J, which are trimmed by 0 bases and 5 bases respectively. CDR1 and CDR2 are read off the germline V gene as SGDLS and YYNGEE. The CDR3 regions of human TCRbeta chains were subjected to immunosequencing. The source study handled its data this way. Repertoire TCRs were checked for matches against a reference library of SARS-CoV-2-specific TCRs that had been generated using the MIRA antigen-specificity platform. Breadth was defined as the fraction of unique TCRs that were SARS-CoV-2-associated. Depth was defined as the fraction of total T cells that were SARS-CoV-2-associated. Using the MIRA data, each spike-specific TCR was mapped to the spike region that the TCR reacts to and placed in a CD4 or CD8 class. Log10-transformed breadth and depth values were compared by one-way ANOVA with Sidak's multiple comparisons tests. This immuneACCESS table, as held by TCRdb, lists in-frame sequences with V and J called but not all clones. Of the missing ones, under half trace to an unresolved V gene in checked studies; the others have no known cause. For V, J and clone size, that table is used; D and trimming come from the DNA. This sample has roughly 65,000 clones in its table, and roughly 90% of those were observed once. Under 8.5% of the sample is held by the ten biggest clonotypes.

As to this clone: Its antigen is unknown. The input lacks base qualities; no much larger clone sits a single base away.

The sample's time point, from its label and the paper: baseline before first vaccination. Samples from vaccinated people were obtained from the UK trials COV001 and COV002, which included a single-blind randomized controlled phase 2/3 trial of AZD1222 (ChAdOx1 nCoV-19) in healthy adults. Trial participant PBMC samples were collected at day 0 and day 28 after the second dose for TCRbeta chain sequencing. Study-wide findings and limitations: In the small 56-69-year group, the increase in depth fell short of significance, most likely because of low power. After two AZD1222 doses, both the breadth and the depth of spike-specific TCRs were significantly higher than at day 0 and than in MenACWY recipients. Because no samples from the day 14 peak response were available, repertoires could be characterized only after the peak T cell response. Participants were mostly white British, with more females than males. The authors suggested clonal diversity may have been underestimated. Only five to seven AZD1222 recipients were SARS-CoV-2 seropositive at baseline, limiting conclusions about previously exposed vaccinees. CD4 TCRs associated with the vaccine covered the entire spike protein, and the dominant responses were in regions 160-218 and 743-854. Reportedly, close to half of the unique spike-specific TCRs recognized epitopes lying outside the regions that are mutated in the B.1.351 and B.1.1.7 variants.

This specimen was peripheral blood, taken on day 0 of AZD1222 vaccination. This sequence was found in an adult in good health. The sequence is built from TRBV9 and TRBJ1-2, with a weak D call of TRBD1 (6 bases match). The DNA is TGTGCCAGCAGCGTAGAAAAAATGACAGGACCATATGGCTACACCTTC. Protein translation: CASSVEKMTGPYGYTF.